Following are 23 T cell receptor beta chains from one sample sequenced in a study of metastatic and nonmetastatic thyroid tumors. With MiXCR, TCRdb reprocessed the PCR reads. The sample yields some 21,000 clones, around 30% seen once. Every patient underwent thyroid surgery untreated. Sequencing input: blood. Receptor source: a female donor with papillary thyroid cancer or a benign thyroid nodule (not recorded which). Some clones in this sample may be carry-over from other donors' samples.

This clone has a count of ten or more. The V gene is TRBV3-1, the J gene TRBJ2-2; 8 positions match TRBD1. V shed 6 bases and J 6 bases; nucleotides not matched to a gene: 9. The germline CDR1 and CDR2 sequences are LGHDT and YNNKEL (reference sequence). The CDR3 spans 15 residues. The CDR3 spells CASRFTGGRSGELFF. Here the CDR3 DNA reads TGTGCCAGCAGATTTACAGGGGGAAGGTCCGGGGAGCTGTTTTTT.

A word on this clone: The germline gene is not matched at one end of the junction; a read error may be the cause. This chain connects TRBV6-5 to TRBJ1-5; D call uncertain. The V gene's germline CDR1 is MNHEY and CDR2 SVGAGI. The CDR3 totals 14 residues. The DNA of the CDR3 is TGTGCCAGCAGTTTCAGCGTTACCAATCCGCCCCAGCATTTT. Translating it yields CASSFSVTNPPQHF.

This clone was counted many times. Other DNA variants within this sample encode the same CDR3. V and J are TRBV18 and TRBJ2-1; 10 nucleotides agree with TRBD2. This CDR3 region has 16 residues. Germline V lookup: CDR1 KGHSH, CDR2 LQKENI. Losses at the gene ends were 3 bases for V and 2 bases for J; bases not matched to a gene: 4. CDR3 in DNA: TGTGCCAGCTCACCGGGTAGCGGGAGGACCTACAATGAGCAGTTCTTC. Encoded protein: CASSPGSGRTYNEQFF. Supplemented by reference TRBV18 and TRBJ2-1, the full variable domain reads NAGVMQNPRHLVRRRGQEARLRCSPMKGHSHVYWYRQLPEEGLKFMVYLQKENIIDESGMPKERFSAEFPKEGPSILRIQQVVRGDSAAYFCASSPGSGRTYNEQFFGPGTRLTVL.

V usage is TRBV20-1 and J usage is TRBJ1-1; TRBD1 might be the D (6 bases). The CDR3 runs 14 residues. Germline V gene sequence: CDR1 DFQATT, CDR2 SNEGSKA (reference sequence). V dropped 0 bases and J dropped 7 bases, with 15 bases sitting between them. DNA for the CDR3: TGCAGTGCTAGAGATCGGCAGGGGTTCGATGAAGCTTTCTTT. Encoded protein: CSARDRQGFDEAFF.

V gene TRBV20-1 combines with J gene TRBJ2-3; TRBD1 matches at 9 bases. Losses at the gene ends were 0 bases for V and 9 bases for J; bases not matched to a gene: 4. This CDR3 is built from 13 residues. Germline V CDR1 and CDR2: DFQATT, SNEGSKA (reference sequence). This CDR3 reads CSARDQGTGTQYF. As DNA, the CDR3 is TGCAGTGCTAGAGATCAGGGGACAGGGACGCAGTATTTT.

The V gene is TRBV20-1, the J gene TRBJ2-3; 12 bases match TRBD2. Losses at the gene ends were 7 bases for V and 0 bases for J; bases not matched to a gene: 5. This CDR3 is built from 15 residues. Germline V gives CDR1 DFQATT, CDR2 SNEGSKA (reference sequence). The chain's CDR3 is CSGLAGGSSTDTQYF. The CDR3, as DNA: TGCAGTGGTCTAGCGGGAGGGTCTAGCACAGATACGCAGTATTTT.

This clone has at least ten counts. This chain links TRBV7-8 with TRBJ1-6; D is unresolved. V shed 1 base and J shed 10 bases, with 20 bases lying between them. The CDR3 has 17 amino acids. In germline, CDR1 is SGHVS, CDR2 FQNEAQ. The CDR3 sequence: CASSLGPPPTNGSPLHF. CDR3 sequence (DNA): TGTGCCAGCAGCTTAGGCCCCCCCCCGACGAACGGGTCACCCCTCCACTTT.

J is TRBJ2-7 and V is TRBV7-3, with D unclear. Germline V gene lookup returns CDR1 SGHTA and CDR2 FQGTGA. This CDR3 has 14 residues. Trimming stripped 5 bases from V and 0 bases from J, with 11 bases between. CDR3 protein: CASSPSQASYEQYF. The CDR3 bases are TGTGCCAGCAGCCCATCCCAGGCCTCCTACGAGCAGTACTTC.

This chain uses TRBV12-3 or TRBV12-4 with TRBJ2-1; TRBD2 matches at 11 bases. This CDR3 comprises 16 residues. Trimming cost V 5 bases and J 5 bases; bases outside gene matches: 8. The CDR3 DNA reads TGTGCCAGCAGTCTAACCATGGGACTAGCGGACAATGAGCAGTTCTTC. This codes for CASSLTMGLADNEQFF.

The chain combines TRBV5-1 with TRBJ2-1; D is possibly TRBD1 (7 bases). Germline CDR1 SGHRS, CDR2 YFSETQ. Trimming removed 5 bases from V and 4 bases from J, with 16 bases in between. The CDR3 runs to 15 residues. CDR3 nucleotides: TGCGCCAGCAGTCCGGAGGGACAGCAATACAATGAGCAGTTCTTC. It translates to CASSPEGQQYNEQFF.

The chain carries TRBV5-1 and TRBJ1-5; D is uncertain. The CDR3 length is 16 residues. The germline V gene has CDR1 SGHRS and CDR2 YFSETQ. V was shortened by 0 bases and J by 4 bases, with 14 bases between the two germline ends. CDR3 sequence (DNA): TGCGCCAGCAGCTTGGGTGTAGGAGCCAGGAATCAGCCCCAGCATTTT. Its translation: CASSLGVGARNQPQHF.

Many counts were recorded for this clone. The chain combines TRBV19 with TRBJ1-1; D ambiguous. The CDR3 has 13 residues. Germline CDR1 LNHDA, CDR2 SQIVND (reference sequence). V lost 3 bases, J lost 2 bases, and 7 bases lay in between. The CDR3 region has the DNA TGTGCCAGTAGTATGAAGGGAAACACTGAAGCTTTCTTT. This gives the protein CASSMKGNTEAFF.

This clone is classed as medium-sized. The V and J genes are TRBV4-2 and TRBJ2-1; D is unclear. V was shortened by 1 base and J by 3 bases, with 10 bases between the two germline ends. The germline gives CDR1 LGHNA, CDR2 YNFKEQ. The CDR3 is made up of 15 amino acids. CDR3 nucleotide sequence: TGTGCCAGCAGCCAAGTCCCACGTGGCTACAATGAGCAGTTCTTC. Protein: CASSQVPRGYNEQFF.

This clone is labeled as medium-sized. Different DNA sequences within this sample yield the same CDR3. The chain is built from TRBV24-1 and TRBJ2-2; a possible D gene is TRBD2 (6 bases). V was pared by 2 bases and J by 3 bases, with 12 bases between. The germline CDR1 and CDR2 sequences are KGHDR and SFDVKD. The CDR3 consists of 16 residues. The CDR3 DNA reads as TGTGCCACCAGTGATTCTCTTTCGGGGGACACCGGGGAGCTGTTTTTT. It encodes CATSDSLSGDTGELFF.

Comment on this clone: One end of the junction varies from germline; a read error may be responsible. The chain has TRBV7-2 and TRBJ2-7; D ambiguous. This CDR3 contains 14 residues. Germline CDR1 SGHTA, CDR2 FQGNSA. CDR3 in amino acids: CAWSLDQNRYEQDF. The CDR3 nucleotides read TGTGCCTGGAGCTTAGATCAGAATCGCTACGAGCAGGACTTC.

This clone has a count of ten or more. This chain links TRBV6-2 or TRBV6-3 with TRBJ2-7; 10 bases fit TRBD2. Germline V lookup: CDR1 MNHEY, CDR2 SVGEGT. Unmatched junction bases numbered 4, after V lost 3 bases and J lost 2 bases. The CDR3 covers 15 residues. As DNA, the CDR3 is TGTGCCAGCAGTTATGAAACTAGCGGGGCCTACGAGCAGTACTTC. It encodes CASSYETSGAYEQYF.

The chain employs TRBV20-1 and TRBJ2-7, with unresolved D. The J call may be in error: the DNA end matches TRBJ2-1 better. Germline-derived CDR1 and CDR2 are DFQATT and SNEGSKA (reference sequence). The CDR3 is 15 residues long. In nucleotides, the CDR3 is TGCAGTGCACCCCCTAGAGCGCCGTTCGGGCACGAGCAGTTCTTC. Its protein product is CSAPPRAPFGHEQFF.

The J gene is TRBJ1-4, the V gene TRBV12-3 or TRBV12-4, with D maybe TRBD1 (6 bases). V was shortened by 3 bases and J by 4 bases, with 15 bases between the two germline ends. This CDR3 comprises 16 residues. CDR3 bases: TGTGCCAGCAGTTTCCCGGGACACACCAATAATGAAAAACTGTTTTTT. Residues: CASSFPGHTNNEKLFF.

This clone has at least ten counts. The chain recombines TRBV7-9 with TRBJ1-2; D gene uncertain. V was clipped by 7 bases and J by 13 bases, with 10 bases between them. The V gene's germline CDR1 is SEHNR and CDR2 FQNEAQ (reference sequence). The CDR3 spans 9 residues. Here the CDR3 reads CASNGGSTF. In DNA form, the CDR3 reads TGTGCCAGCAACGGCGGTTCCACCTTC.

The sample holds many counts of this clone. V gene TRBV19 combines with J gene TRBJ2-5, with 11 bases fitting TRBD2. The CDR3 runs 15 residues. Per the germline V gene, CDR1 is LNHDA and CDR2 is SQIVND (reference sequence). The V gene end was trimmed by 6 bases and the J gene end by 2 bases; junction bases not matched to a gene: 5. CDR3 residues: CASSTSGGVQETQYF. In DNA form, the CDR3 reads TGTGCCAGTAGCACTAGCGGGGGAGTGCAAGAGACCCAGTACTTC.

The genes are TRBV6-2 or TRBV6-3 and TRBJ2-1; TRBD1 matches 7 bases. The CDR3 length is 20 residues. With 0 bases clipped from V and 1 base from J, the junction kept 15 bases outside the gene matches. Germline V gene lookup returns CDR1 MNHEY and CDR2 SVGEGT. CDR3 residues: CASSYSMGMGYRGSYNEQFF. The CDR3, as DNA: TGTGCCAGCAGTTACTCGATGGGGATGGGATACAGGGGTTCCTACAATGAGCAGTTCTTC.

This clone qualifies as medium-sized. Germline and junction disagree at one end, which may indicate a read error. The rearrangement joins TRBV5-1 to TRBJ2-7, with TRBD1 matching 7 bases. Germline CDR1 SGHRS, CDR2 YFSETQ. The CDR3 runs to 13 residues. For the CDR3, the DNA is TGCGCCAGCAGGTTGGGACAGTACTACGAGCAGTACTTC. This gives the protein CASRLGQYYEQYF.

CDR3 protein: CASSQELAQPQHF. In nucleotides, the CDR3 is TGCGCCAGCAGCCAAGAATTAGCCCAGCCCCAGCATTTT. The chain recombines TRBV4-1 with TRBJ1-5; D is ambiguous. The CDR3 contains 13 residues. The germline gives CDR1 MGHRA, CDR2 YSYEKL. V gave up 0 bases and J gave up 7 bases, with 7 bases separating them.